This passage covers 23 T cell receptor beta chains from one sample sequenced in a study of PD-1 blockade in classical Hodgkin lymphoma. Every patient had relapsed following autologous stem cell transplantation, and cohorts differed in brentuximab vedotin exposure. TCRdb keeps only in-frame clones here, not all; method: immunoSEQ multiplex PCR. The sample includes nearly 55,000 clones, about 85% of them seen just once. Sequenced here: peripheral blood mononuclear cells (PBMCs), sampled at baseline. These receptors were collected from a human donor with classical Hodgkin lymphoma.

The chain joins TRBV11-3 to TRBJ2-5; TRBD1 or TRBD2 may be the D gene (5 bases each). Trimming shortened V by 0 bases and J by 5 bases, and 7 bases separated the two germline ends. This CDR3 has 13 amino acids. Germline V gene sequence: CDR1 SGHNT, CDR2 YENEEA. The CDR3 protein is CASSLEGTETQYF. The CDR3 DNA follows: TGTGCCAGCAGCTTAGAGGGGACGGAGACCCAGTACTTC.

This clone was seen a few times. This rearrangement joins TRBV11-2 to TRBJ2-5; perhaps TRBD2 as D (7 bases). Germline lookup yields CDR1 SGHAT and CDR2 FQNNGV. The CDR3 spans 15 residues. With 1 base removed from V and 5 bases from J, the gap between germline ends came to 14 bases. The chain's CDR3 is CASSLAGGGRETQYF. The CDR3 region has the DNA TGTGCCAGCAGCTTAGCGGGCGGGGGCCGGGAGACCCAGTACTTC.

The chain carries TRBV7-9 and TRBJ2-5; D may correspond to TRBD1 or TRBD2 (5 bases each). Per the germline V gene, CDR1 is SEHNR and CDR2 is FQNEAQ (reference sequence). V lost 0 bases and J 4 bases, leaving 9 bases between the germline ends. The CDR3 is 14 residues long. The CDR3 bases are TGTGCCAGCAGCTTAGCTTCAGGGAGAGAGACCCAGTACTTC. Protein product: CASSLASGRETQYF. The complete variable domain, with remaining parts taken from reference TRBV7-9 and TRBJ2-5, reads DTGVSQNPRHKITKRGQNVTFRCDPISEHNRLYWYRQTLGQGPEFLTYFQNEAQLEKSRLLSDRFSAERPKGSFSTLEIQRTEQGDSAMYLCASSLASGRETQYFGPGTRLLVL.

CDR3 protein: CASSPGQGPGYGYTF. The CDR3 nucleotides read TGTGCCAGCAGCCCCGGACAGGGGCCTGGTTATGGCTACACCTTC. The chain is built from TRBV6-5 and TRBJ1-2, with 9 bases that match TRBD1. V shed 6 bases, J shed 5 bases, and the junction held 10 bases outside the gene matches. The CDR3 runs 15 residues. Germline CDR1 reads MNHEY; CDR2 reads SVGAGI.

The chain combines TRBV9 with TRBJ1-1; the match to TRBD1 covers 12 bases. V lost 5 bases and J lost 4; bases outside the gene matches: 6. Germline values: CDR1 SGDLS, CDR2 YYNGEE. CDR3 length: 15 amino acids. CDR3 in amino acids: CASSGTGGWSTEAFF. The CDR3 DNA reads TGTGCCAGCAGTGGGACAGGGGGCTGGTCCACTGAAGCTTTCTTT.

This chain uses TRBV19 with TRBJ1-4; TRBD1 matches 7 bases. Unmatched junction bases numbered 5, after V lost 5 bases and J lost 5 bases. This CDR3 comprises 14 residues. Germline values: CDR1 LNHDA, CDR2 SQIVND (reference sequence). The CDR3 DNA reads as TGTGCCAGTAGTGGTCAGGGGGGAAATGAAAAACTGTTTTTT. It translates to CASSGQGGNEKLFF. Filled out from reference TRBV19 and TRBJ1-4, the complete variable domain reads DGGITQSPKYLFRKEGQNVTLSCEQNLNHDAMYWYRQDPGQGLRLIYYSQIVNDFQKGDIAEGYSVSREKKESFPLTVTSAQKNPTAFYLCASSGQGGNEKLFFGSGTQLSVL.

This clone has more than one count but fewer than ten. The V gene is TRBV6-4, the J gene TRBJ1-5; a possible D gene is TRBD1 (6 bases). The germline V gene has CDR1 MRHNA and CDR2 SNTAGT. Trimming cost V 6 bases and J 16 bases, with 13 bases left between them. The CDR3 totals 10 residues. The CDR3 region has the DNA TGTGCCAGCAGACTTATACAGGGACATTTT. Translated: CASRLIQGHF.

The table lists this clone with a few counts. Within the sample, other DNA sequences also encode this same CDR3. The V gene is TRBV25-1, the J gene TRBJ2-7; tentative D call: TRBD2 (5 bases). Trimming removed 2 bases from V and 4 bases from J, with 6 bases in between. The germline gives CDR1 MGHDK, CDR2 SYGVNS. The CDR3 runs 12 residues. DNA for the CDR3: TGTGCCAGCAGTGAAAGGACTTACGAGCAGTACTTC. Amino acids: CASSERTYEQYF.

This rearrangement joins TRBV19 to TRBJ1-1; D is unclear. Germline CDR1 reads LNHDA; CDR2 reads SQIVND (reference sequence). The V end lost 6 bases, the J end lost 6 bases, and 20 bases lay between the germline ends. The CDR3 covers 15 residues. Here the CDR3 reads CASRVDTLLAAEAFF. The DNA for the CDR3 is TGTGCCAGTAGAGTAGACACCCTCCTGGCAGCTGAAGCTTTCTTT.

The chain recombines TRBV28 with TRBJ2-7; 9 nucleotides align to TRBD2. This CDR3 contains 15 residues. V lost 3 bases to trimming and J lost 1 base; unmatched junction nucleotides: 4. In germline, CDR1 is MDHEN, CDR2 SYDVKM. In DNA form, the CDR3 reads TGTGCCAGCAGTTTTGGGCTAGCGGGATCCTACGAGCAGTACGTC. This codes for CASSFGLAGSYEQYV.

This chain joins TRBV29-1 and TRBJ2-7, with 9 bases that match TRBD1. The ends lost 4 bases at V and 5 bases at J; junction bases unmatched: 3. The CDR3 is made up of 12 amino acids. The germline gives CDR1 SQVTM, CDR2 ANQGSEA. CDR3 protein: CSVGTGADEQYV. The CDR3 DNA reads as TGCAGCGTTGGGACAGGGGCGGACGAGCAGTACGTC.

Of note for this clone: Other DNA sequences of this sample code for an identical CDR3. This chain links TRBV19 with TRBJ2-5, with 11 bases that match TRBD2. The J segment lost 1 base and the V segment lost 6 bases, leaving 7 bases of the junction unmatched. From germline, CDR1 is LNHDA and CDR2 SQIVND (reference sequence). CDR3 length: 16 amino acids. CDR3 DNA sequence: TGTGCCAGTAGCCTTGGACTAGCGGGCGCCCAAGAGACCCAGTACTTC. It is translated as CASSLGLAGAQETQYF.

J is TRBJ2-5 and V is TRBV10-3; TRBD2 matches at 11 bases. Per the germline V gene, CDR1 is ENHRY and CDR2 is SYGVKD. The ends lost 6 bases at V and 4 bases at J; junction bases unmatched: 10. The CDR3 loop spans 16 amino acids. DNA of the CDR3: TGTGCCATCAGCGCCACTAGCGGGAGCTTCATAGAGACCCAGTACTTC. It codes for CAISATSGSFIETQYF.

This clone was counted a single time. The chain's CDR3 is CASSAQTPGETQYF. The CDR3 DNA is TGTGCCAGCAGTGCACAAACGCCGGGGGAGACCCAGTACTTC. The gene calls are TRBV27 and TRBJ2-5, with D maybe TRBD2 (5 bases). Trimming shortened V by 5 bases and J by 5 bases, and 15 bases separated the two germline ends. The CDR3 contains 14 residues. Germline V CDR1 and CDR2: MNHEY, SMNVEV (reference sequence).

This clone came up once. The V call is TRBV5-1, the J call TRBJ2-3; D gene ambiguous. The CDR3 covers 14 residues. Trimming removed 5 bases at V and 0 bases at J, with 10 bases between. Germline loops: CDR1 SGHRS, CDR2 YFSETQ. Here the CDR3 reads CASRTHPSTDTQYF. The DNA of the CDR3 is TGCGCCAGCAGAACCCATCCTAGCACAGATACGCAGTATTTT.

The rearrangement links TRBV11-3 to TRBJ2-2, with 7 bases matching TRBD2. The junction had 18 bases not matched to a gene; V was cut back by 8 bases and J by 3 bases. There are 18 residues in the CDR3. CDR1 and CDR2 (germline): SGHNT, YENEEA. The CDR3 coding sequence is TGTGCCAGCTCCCCTGGGAGAGGCGGGAGAAGTTACACCGGGGAGCTGTTTTTT. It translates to CASSPGRGGRSYTGELFF.

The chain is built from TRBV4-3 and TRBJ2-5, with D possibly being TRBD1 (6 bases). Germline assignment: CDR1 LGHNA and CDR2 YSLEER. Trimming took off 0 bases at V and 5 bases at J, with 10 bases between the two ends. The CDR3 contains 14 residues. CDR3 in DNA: TGCGCCAGCAGCCAAGATGGGGGCTGGGAGACCCAGTACTTC. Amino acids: CASSQDGGWETQYF.

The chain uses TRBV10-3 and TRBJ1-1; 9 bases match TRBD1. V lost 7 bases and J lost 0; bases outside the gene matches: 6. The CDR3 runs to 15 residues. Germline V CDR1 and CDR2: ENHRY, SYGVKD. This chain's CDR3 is CAIIAGTGLNTEAFF. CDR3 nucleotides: TGTGCCATCATCGCCGGGACAGGGCTGAACACTGAAGCTTTCTTT.

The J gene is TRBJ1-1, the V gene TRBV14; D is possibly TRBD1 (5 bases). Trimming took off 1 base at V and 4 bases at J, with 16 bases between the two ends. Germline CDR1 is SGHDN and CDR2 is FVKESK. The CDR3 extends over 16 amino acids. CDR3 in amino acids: CASSQGRGVLGTEAFF. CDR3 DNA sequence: TGTGCCAGCAGCCAAGGGCGGGGGGTGTTGGGCACTGAAGCTTTCTTT.

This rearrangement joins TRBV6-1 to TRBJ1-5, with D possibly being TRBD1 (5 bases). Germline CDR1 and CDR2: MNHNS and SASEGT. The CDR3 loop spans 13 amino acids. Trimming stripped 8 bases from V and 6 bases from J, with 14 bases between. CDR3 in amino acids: CASGTTQSQPQHF. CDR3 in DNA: TGTGCCAGCGGGACCACACAAAGTCAGCCCCAGCATTTT.

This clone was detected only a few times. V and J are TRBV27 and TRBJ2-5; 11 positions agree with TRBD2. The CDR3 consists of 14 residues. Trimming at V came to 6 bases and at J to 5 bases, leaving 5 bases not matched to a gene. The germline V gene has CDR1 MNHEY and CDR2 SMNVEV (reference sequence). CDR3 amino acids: CASRLAGAGETQYF. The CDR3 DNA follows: TGTGCCAGCAGACTAGCGGGAGCTGGTGAGACCCAGTACTTC.

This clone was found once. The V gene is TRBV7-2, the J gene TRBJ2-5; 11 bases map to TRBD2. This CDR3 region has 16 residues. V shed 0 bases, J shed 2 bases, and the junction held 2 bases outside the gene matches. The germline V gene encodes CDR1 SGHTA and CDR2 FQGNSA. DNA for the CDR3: TGTGCCAGCAGCTTAGCGACTAGCGGGGCGCAAGAGACCCAGTACTTC. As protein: CASSLATSGAQETQYF. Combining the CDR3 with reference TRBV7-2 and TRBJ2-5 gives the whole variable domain GAGVSQSPSNKVTEKGKDVELRCDPISGHTALYWYRQSLGQGLEFLIYFQGNSAPDKSGLPSDRFSAERTGGSVSTLTIQRTQQEDSAVYLCASSLATSGAQETQYFGPGTRLLVL.

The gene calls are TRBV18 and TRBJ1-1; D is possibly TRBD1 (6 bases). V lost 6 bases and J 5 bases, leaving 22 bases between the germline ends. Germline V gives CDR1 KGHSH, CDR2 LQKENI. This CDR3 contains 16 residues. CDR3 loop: CASSPWGRSLETEAFF. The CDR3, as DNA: TGTGCCAGCTCGCCCTGGGGGCGCAGCCTAGAGACTGAAGCTTTCTTT.